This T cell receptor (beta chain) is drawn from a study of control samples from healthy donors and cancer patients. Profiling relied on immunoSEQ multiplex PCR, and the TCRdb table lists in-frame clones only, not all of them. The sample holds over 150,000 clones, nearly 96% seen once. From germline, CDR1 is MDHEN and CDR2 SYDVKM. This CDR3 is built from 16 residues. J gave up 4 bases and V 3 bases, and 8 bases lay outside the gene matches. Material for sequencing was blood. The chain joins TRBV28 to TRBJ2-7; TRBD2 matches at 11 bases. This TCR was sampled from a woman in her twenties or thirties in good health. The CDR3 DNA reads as TGTGCCAGCAGTTTGTACATAGCGGGAGGGCGTTACGAGCAGTACTTC. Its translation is CASSLYIAGGRYEQYF.